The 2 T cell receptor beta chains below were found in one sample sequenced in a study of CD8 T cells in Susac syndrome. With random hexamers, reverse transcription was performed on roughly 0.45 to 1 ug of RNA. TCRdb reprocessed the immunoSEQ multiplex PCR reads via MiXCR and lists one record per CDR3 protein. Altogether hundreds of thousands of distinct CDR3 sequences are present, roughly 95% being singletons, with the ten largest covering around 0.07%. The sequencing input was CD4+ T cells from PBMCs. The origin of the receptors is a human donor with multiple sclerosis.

CDR3 sequence reads: CASSTAGNSYEQYV. Here the CDR3 DNA reads TGTGCCAGCAGCACAGCCGGGAACTCCTACGAGCAGTACGTC. The chain couples TRBV7-9 to TRBJ2-7; tentatively, D is TRBD2 (5 bases). The CDR3 sequence is 14 residues long. Per the germline V gene, CDR1 is SEHNR and CDR2 is FQNEAQ (reference sequence). V lost 5 bases to trimming and J lost 0 bases, with 11 bases between them.

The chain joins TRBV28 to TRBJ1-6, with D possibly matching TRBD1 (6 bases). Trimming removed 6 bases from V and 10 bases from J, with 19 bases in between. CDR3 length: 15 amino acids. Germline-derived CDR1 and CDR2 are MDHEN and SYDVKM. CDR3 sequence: CASRQQGVKGSPLHF. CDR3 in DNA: TGTGCCAGCAGACAACAGGGTGTTAAGGGGTCACCCCTCCACTTT.